Only a few counts were recorded for the clone carrying this T cell receptor (beta chain). Its antigen remains unknown. Patients aged 18 to 65 had newly diagnosed hyperthyroidism lasting under 2 months. The data are from a study of T cells in Graves' hyperthyroidism and ophthalmopathy. The wider study: Initial diagnosis, before any treatment, was when peripheral blood was collected.

Whole-study results and caveats: Ophthalmopathy prediction by the model preceded onset by a median 6.5 months.

What was amplified from RNA transcripts were TCR beta CDR3 regions. The HTBI set primed first-round TCR CDR3 RT-PCR. TCRdb fed the multiplex PCR reads into MiXCR, producing one record per CDR3 protein. Of about 210,000 distinct CDR3 sequences listed, under 20% are singletons. The sample comprised blood. This receptor was obtained from a man in his fifties or sixties with Graves' hyperthyroidism.

The CDR3 sequence: CASSYREWETQYF. CDR3 nucleotide sequence: TGTGCCAGCAGTTATCGGGAGTGGGAGACCCAGTACTTC. The rearrangement links TRBV6-1 to TRBJ2-5; tentative D call: TRBD2 (6 bases). CDR3 length: 13 amino acids. The V end lost 5 bases, the J end lost 5 bases, and 12 bases lay between the germline ends. CDR1 is MNHNS, CDR2 SASEGT, per germline.